The 20 T cell receptor beta chains reported below all come from one sample, sequenced in a study of blood T cell repertoires in COVID-19. Sequenced by immunoSEQ multiplex PCR; TCRdb stores in-frame clones only, minus some. The table lists approximately 150,000 clones, roughly 90% of them singletons. The sequenced material came from peripheral blood. The receptors were sampled from a woman aged 50 to 60 with acute or convalescent COVID-19.

The chain has TRBV5-4 and TRBJ2-1, with 9 positions matching TRBD1. CDR3 size: 15 residues. In germline, CDR1 is SGHNT, CDR2 YYREEE (reference sequence). V was clipped by 0 bases and J by 8 bases; unmatched bases: 6. The CDR3 DNA sequence: TGTGCCAGCAGCTTGGGAGGACAGGGGTCCCATGAGCAGTTCTTC. It specifies CASSLGGQGSHEQFF.

The genes are TRBV5-1 and TRBJ1-6; D is uncertain. Germline assignment: CDR1 SGHRS and CDR2 YFSETQ. The ends were cut back, 5 bases at V and 7 bases at J, with 13 bases in the middle. The CDR3 contains 14 residues. CDR3 sequence reads: CASSIGLTNSPLHF. The CDR3 DNA follows: TGCGCCAGCAGTATCGGACTGACCAATTCACCCCTCCACTTT.

This clone was counted between two and nine times. The chain uses TRBV7-9 and TRBJ2-7; D possibly corresponds to TRBD1 (5 bases). V lost 7 bases, J lost 3 bases, and 19 bases lay in between. The CDR3 consists of 15 residues. Germline loops: CDR1 SEHNR, CDR2 FQNEAQ (reference sequence). The CDR3 is CASTKNLGDNYEQYF. CDR3 in DNA: TGTGCCAGCACCAAAAATTTAGGGGATAACTACGAGCAGTACTTC.

The J gene is TRBJ2-1, the V gene TRBV5-1; TRBD1 matches at 9 bases. V was pared by 3 bases and J by 7 bases, with 11 bases of the junction left unmatched. CDR1 and CDR2 from the germline V gene are SGHRS and YFSETQ. The CDR3 runs 16 residues. This CDR3 reads CASSSVVGTGTNEQFF. CDR3 bases: TGCGCCAGCAGCTCTGTAGTCGGGACAGGGACGAATGAGCAGTTCTTC.

This chain joins TRBV2 and TRBJ1-3; possibly TRBD1 for D (5 bases). CDR3 length equals 16 residues. The ends were cut back, 10 bases at V and 4 bases at J, with 23 bases in the middle. Germline V gene data show CDR1 as SNHLY and CDR2 as FYNNEI. CDR3 protein: CAINPFDGGRGNTIYF. CDR3 nucleotides: TGTGCCATCAACCCCTTTGACGGGGGAAGAGGAAACACCATATATTTT.

The rearrangement joins TRBV24-1 to TRBJ1-2, with D perhaps matching TRBD1 (5 bases). This CDR3 is 12 amino acids long. Germline CDR1 and CDR2: KGHDR and SFDVKD. Trimming took 6 bases from V and 6 from J, leaving 10 bases between them. The CDR3 region has the DNA TGTGCCACCAGTTCAGGGATCGATGGCTACACCTTC. Its translation: CATSSGIDGYTF.

This rearrangement joins TRBV4-1 to TRBJ2-3, with TRBD2 as a possible D gene (6 bases). Per germline, CDR1 MGHRA and CDR2 YSYEKL. V was shortened by 2 bases and J by 6 bases, with 12 bases between the two germline ends. The CDR3 contains 14 residues. This CDR3 reads CASSQWDSLDTQYF. Written as DNA, the CDR3 is TGCGCCAGCAGCCAATGGGACTCCTTGGATACGCAGTATTTT.

The chain is built from TRBV7-3 and TRBJ1-1, with TRBD1 identical over 9 bases. The junction had 4 bases not matched to a gene; V was cut back by 3 bases and J by 2 bases. The CDR3 sequence is 15 residues long. Germline-derived CDR1 and CDR2 are SGHTA and FQGTGA. CDR3 nucleotide sequence: TGTGCCAGCAGCTTCGGGACAGGGTTAAACACTGAAGCTTTCTTT. Its translation: CASSFGTGLNTEAFF.

The rearrangement links TRBV2 to TRBJ2-2; perhaps TRBD1 as D (5 bases). Trimming cost V 8 bases and J 3 bases, with 10 bases left between them. Looked up from germline, CDR1 is SNHLY and CDR2 is FYNNEI. The CDR3 has 13 amino acids. Here the CDR3 DNA reads TGTGCCAGCGGCCAGGGTGACACCGGGGAGCTGTTTTTT. Protein: CASGQGDTGELFF.

The gene calls are TRBV30 and TRBJ2-1, with 9 bases lining up with TRBD1. Germline V gene lookup returns CDR1 GTSNPN and CDR2 SVGIG (reference sequence). The V and J ends lost 7 bases and 8 bases, in that order; junction bases with no gene match: 12. The CDR3 length is 14 residues. CDR3 region: CAYTGGYFFYEQFF. The CDR3 DNA reads TGTGCCTATACAGGGGGCTACTTCTTCTATGAGCAGTTCTTC.

The J gene is TRBJ1-2, the V gene TRBV25-1, with D hard to call. V was cut by 6 bases and J by 5 bases, with 13 bases left in between. Per the germline V gene, CDR1 is MGHDK and CDR2 is SYGVNS. The CDR3 has 13 residues. The CDR3 DNA is TGTGCCAGCAGCCACGCTGCGGTTTATGGCTACACCTTC. It specifies CASSHAAVYGYTF.

The V and J genes are TRBV6-5 and TRBJ2-7, with 11 bases fitting TRBD2. The CDR3 has 13 residues. Germline V gene lookup returns CDR1 MNHEY and CDR2 SVGAGI. After removal of 6 bases from V and 4 bases from J, the junction contained 2 bases not matched to a gene. This CDR3 reads CASRLAGDYEQYF. CDR3 in DNA: TGTGCCAGCAGACTAGCGGGAGATTACGAGCAGTACTTC.

Only one count was recorded for this clone. This chain uses TRBV25-1 with TRBJ2-3; perhaps TRBD1 as D (8 bases). The V end lost 1 base, the J end lost 4 bases, and 18 bases lay between the germline ends. This CDR3 has 17 residues. Germline V gives CDR1 MGHDK, CDR2 SYGVNS. This chain's CDR3 is CASSEWGGTGKSDTQYF. The CDR3 nucleotides are TGTGCCAGCAGTGAATGGGGAGGGACAGGAAAATCAGATACGCAGTATTTT.

This clone was observed a single time. The chain employs TRBV4-1 and TRBJ2-5, with D unclear. V was pared by 4 bases and J by 2 bases, with 8 bases between. This CDR3 region has 13 residues. The germline gives CDR1 MGHRA, CDR2 YSYEKL. The CDR3 bases are TGCGCCAGCAGCCCCCGGGTTCAAGAGACCCAGTACTTC. This encodes CASSPRVQETQYF.

This chain joins TRBV19 and TRBJ1-5; TRBD1 aligns across 7 bases. Germline values: CDR1 LNHDA, CDR2 SQIVND (reference sequence). V shed 3 bases and J 4 bases; nucleotides not matched to a gene: 15. The CDR3 sequence is 18 residues long. CDR3 loop: CASSILLRTGLENQPQHF. CDR3 in DNA: TGTGCCAGTAGTATCCTACTCCGGACAGGCTTAGAAAATCAGCCCCAGCATTTT.

This chain links TRBV7-2 with TRBJ1-4, with D possibly being TRBD1 (5 bases). The V end lost 3 bases, the J end lost 8 bases, and 10 bases lay between the germline ends. CDR3 size: 13 residues. CDR1 and CDR2 (germline): SGHTA, FQGNSA. CDR3 nucleotides: TGTGCCAGCAGCTTTGGGGCCCTGGAAAAACTGTTTTTT. Its protein product is CASSFGALEKLFF. Together with reference TRBV7-2 and TRBJ1-4, the CDR3 gives the full variable domain: GAGVSQSPSNKVTEKGKDVELRCDPISGHTALYWYRQSLGQGLEFLIYFQGNSAPDKSGLPSDRFSAERTGGSVSTLTIQRTQQEDSAVYLCASSFGALEKLFFGSGTQLSVL.

V usage is TRBV4-2 and J usage is TRBJ2-5, with 7 bases identical to TRBD2. J was trimmed by 3 bases and V by 0 bases; bases with no gene match: 4. This CDR3 has 15 residues. Germline CDR1 is LGHNA and CDR2 is YNFKEQ. CDR3 in amino acids: CASSQEGGSKETQYF. In nucleotides, the CDR3 is TGTGCCAGCAGCCAAGAGGGAGGGAGCAAAGAGACCCAGTACTTC.

The chain joins TRBV5-1 to TRBJ2-1; 9 bases map to TRBD2. The CDR3 totals 15 residues. Germline-derived CDR1 and CDR2 are SGHRS and YFSETQ. V gave up 0 bases and J gave up 8 bases; unmatched junction bases: 6. The DNA of the CDR3 is TGCGCCAGCAGCTTGGTCATTAGCGGGAGTGATGAGCAGTTCTTC. This translates into CASSLVISGSDEQFF.

This clone has only one observation. The chain combines TRBV5-6 with TRBJ2-5; D not certain. This CDR3 is 15 amino acids long. The V gene's germline CDR1 is SGHDT and CDR2 YYEEEE. Trimming pared 0 bases from V and 2 bases from J, leaving 11 bases between. CDR3 nucleotide sequence: TGTGCCAGCAGCTTGGCCGGGTATTTTCAAGAGACCCAGTACTTC. Amino acid sequence: CASSLAGYFQETQYF. The variable domain in full, completed from reference TRBV5-6 and TRBJ2-5, reads DAGVTQSPTHLIKTRGQQVTLRCSPKSGHDTVSWYQQALGQGPQFIFQYYEEEERQRGNFPDRFSGHQFPNYSSELNVNALLLGDSALYLCASSLAGYFQETQYFGPGTRLLVL.

CDR3: CANSGGVYNEQFF. CDR3 coding DNA: TGTGCCAACAGCGGGGGGGTCTACAATGAGCAGTTCTTC. This chain links TRBV19 with TRBJ2-1, with 10 nucleotides matching TRBD2. Per the germline V gene, CDR1 is LNHDA and CDR2 is SQIVND (reference sequence). The CDR3 runs 13 residues. V was clipped by 10 bases and J by 3 bases; unmatched bases: 3.